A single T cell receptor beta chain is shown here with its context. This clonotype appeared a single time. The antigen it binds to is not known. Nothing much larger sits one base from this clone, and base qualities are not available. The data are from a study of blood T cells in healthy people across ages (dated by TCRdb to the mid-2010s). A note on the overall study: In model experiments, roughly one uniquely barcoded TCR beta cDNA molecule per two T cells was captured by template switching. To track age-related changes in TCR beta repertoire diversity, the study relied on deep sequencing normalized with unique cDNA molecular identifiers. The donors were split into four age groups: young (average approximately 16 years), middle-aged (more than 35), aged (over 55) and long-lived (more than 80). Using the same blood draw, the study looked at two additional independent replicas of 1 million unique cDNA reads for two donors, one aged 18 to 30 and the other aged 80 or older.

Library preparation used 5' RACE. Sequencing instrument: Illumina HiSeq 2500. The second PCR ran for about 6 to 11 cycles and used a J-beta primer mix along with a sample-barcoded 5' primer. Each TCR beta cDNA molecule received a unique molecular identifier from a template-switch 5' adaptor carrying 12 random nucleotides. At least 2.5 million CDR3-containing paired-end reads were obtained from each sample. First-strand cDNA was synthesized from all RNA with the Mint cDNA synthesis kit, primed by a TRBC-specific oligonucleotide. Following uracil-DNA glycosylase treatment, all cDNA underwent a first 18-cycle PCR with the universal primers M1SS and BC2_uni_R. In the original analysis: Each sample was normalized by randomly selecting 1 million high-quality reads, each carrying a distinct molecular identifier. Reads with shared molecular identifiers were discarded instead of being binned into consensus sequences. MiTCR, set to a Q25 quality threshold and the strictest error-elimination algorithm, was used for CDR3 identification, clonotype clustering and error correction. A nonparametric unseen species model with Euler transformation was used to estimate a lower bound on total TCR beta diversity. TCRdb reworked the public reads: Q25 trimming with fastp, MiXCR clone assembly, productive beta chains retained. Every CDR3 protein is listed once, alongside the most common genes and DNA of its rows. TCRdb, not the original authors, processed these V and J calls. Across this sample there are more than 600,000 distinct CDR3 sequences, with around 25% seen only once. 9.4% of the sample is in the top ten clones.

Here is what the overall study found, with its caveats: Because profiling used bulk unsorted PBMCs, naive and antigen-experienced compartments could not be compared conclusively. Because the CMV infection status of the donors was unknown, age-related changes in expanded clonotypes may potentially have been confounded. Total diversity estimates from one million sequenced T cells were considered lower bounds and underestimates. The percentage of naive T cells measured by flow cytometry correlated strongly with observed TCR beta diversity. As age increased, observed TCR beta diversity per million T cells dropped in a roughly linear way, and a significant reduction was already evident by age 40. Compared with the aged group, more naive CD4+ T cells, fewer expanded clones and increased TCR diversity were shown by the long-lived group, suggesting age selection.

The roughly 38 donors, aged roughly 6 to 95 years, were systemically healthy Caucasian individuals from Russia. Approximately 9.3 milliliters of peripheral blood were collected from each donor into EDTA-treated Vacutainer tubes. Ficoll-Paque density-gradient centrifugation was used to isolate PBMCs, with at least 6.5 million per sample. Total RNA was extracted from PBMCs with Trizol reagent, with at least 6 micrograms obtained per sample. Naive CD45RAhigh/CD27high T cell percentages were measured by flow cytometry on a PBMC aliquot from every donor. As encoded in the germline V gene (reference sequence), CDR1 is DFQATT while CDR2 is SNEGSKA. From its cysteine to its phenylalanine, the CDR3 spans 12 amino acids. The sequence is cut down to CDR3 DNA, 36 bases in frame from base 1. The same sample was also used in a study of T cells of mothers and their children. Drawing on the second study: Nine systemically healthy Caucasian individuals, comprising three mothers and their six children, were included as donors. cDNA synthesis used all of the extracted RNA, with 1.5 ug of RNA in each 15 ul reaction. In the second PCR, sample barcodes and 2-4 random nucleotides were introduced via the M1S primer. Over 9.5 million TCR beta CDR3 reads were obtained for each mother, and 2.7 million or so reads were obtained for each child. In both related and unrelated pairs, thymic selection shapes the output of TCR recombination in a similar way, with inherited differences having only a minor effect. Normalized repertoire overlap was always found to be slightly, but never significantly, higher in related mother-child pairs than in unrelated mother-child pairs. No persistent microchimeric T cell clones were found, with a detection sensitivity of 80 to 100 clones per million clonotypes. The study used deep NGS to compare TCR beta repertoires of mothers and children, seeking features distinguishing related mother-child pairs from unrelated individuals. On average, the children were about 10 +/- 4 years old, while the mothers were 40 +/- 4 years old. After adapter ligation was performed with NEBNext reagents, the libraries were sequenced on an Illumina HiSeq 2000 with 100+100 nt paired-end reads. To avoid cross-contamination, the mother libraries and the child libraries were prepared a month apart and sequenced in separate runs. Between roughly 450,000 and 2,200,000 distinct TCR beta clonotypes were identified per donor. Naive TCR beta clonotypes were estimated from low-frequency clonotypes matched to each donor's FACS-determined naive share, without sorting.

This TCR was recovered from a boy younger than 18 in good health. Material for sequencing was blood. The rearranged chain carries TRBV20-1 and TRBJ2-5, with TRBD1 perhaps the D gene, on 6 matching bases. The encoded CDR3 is CPGQGTPETQYF. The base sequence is TGCCCAGGGCAGGGGACACCAGAGACCCAGTACTTC.